This TCR beta chain was captured by sequencing in a study of control samples from healthy donors and cancer patients. Germline lookup yields CDR1 SGHDN and CDR2 FVKESK. This CDR3 region has 15 residues. Losses at the gene ends were 4 bases for V and 1 base for J; bases not matched to a gene: 5. The method was immunoSEQ multiplex PCR; TCRdb's version includes in-frame clones alone and lacks a portion of them. The data contain under 200,000 clones, 90% to 95% of them seen just once; the ten biggest clones take up 8.5%. This clone was counted a single time. The chain carries TRBV14 and TRBJ1-1; 8 bases are shared with TRBD1. Sequences were obtained from blood. This TCR was recovered from a woman in her 40s in good health. The CDR3 here is CASSRGTGENTEAFF. CDR3 nucleotides: TGTGCCAGCAGCCGCGGGACAGGAGAGAACACTGAAGCTTTCTTT.